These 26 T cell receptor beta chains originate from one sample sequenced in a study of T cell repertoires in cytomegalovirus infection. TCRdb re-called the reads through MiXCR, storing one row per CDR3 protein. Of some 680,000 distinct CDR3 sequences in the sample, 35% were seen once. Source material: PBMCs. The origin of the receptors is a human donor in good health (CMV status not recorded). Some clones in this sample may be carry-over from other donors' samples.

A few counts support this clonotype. CDR3 loop: CASSWGGVTEKLFF. In nucleotides, the CDR3 is TGTGCCAGCAGCTGGGGCGGGGTAACTGAAAAACTGTTTTTT. The V call is TRBV7-6, the J call TRBJ1-4; D possibly corresponds to TRBD1 (5 bases). Trimming removed 4 bases at V and 7 bases at J, with 13 bases between. Germline CDR1 SGHVS, CDR2 FNYEAQ. The CDR3 is 14 residues long.

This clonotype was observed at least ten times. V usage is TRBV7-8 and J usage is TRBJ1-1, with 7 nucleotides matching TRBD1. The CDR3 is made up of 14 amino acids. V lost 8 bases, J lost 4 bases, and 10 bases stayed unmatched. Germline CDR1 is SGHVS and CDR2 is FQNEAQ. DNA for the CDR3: TGTGCCAGCGGTAAGACAGGGATGGGCACTGAAGCTTTCTTT. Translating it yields CASGKTGMGTEAFF.

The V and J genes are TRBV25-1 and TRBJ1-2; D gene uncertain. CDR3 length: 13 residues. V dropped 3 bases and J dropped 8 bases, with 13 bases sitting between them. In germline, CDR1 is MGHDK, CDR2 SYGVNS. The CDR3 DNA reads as TGTGCCAGCAGTGATAAATTCGCGGGGGGCTACACCTTC. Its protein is CASSDKFAGGYTF.

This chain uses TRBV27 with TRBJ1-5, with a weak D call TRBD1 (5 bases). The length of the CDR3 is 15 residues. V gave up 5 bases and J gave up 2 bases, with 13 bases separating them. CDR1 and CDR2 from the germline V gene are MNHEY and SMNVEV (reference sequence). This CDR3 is CASSHGRGGNQPQHF. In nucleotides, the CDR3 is TGTGCCAGCAGTCATGGGAGGGGTGGCAATCAGCCCCAGCATTTT.

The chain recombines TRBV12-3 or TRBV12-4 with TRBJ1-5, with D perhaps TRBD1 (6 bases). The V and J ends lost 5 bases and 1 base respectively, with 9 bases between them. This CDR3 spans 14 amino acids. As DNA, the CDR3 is TGTGCCAGCAGTACAGGGTGGAGCAATCAGCCCCAGCATTTT. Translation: CASSTGWSNQPQHF.

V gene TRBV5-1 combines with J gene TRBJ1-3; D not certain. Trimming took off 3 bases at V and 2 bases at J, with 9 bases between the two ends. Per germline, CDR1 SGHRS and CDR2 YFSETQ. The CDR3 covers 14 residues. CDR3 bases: TGCGCCAGCAGCTCCCGTCCAGCTGGAAACACCATATATTTT. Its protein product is CASSSRPAGNTIYF. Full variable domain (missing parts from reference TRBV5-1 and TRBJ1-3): KAGVTQTPRYLIKTRGQQVTLSCSPISGHRSVSWYQQTPGQGLQFLFEYFSETQRNKGNFPGRFSGRQFSNSRSEMNVSTLELGDSALYLCASSSRPAGNTIYFGEGSWLTVV.

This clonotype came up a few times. The CDR3 sequence is CSGGDSYEQYF. In DNA form, the CDR3 reads TGCAGCGGGGGGGACTCCTACGAGCAGTACTTC. This chain joins TRBV29-1 and TRBJ2-7; D possibly corresponds to TRBD2 (6 bases). Germline CDR1 SQVTM, CDR2 ANQGSEA. This CDR3 comprises 11 residues. Trimming shortened V by 7 bases and J by 0 bases, and 7 bases separated the two germline ends.

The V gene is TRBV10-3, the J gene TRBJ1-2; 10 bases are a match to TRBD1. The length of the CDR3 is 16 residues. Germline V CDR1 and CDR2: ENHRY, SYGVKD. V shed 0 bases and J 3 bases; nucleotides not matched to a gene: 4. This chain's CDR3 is CAISESRTGGDYGYTF. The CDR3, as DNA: TGTGCCATCAGTGAGTCGAGGACAGGGGGAGACTATGGCTACACCTTC.

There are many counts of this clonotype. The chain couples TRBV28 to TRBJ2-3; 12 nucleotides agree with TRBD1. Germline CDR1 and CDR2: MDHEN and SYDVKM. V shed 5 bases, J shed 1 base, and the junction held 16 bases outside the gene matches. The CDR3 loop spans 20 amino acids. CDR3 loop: CASSPQRSRDRGHRTDTQYF. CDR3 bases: TGTGCCAGCAGTCCCCAACGAAGTCGGGACAGGGGGCATCGCACAGATACGCAGTATTTT.

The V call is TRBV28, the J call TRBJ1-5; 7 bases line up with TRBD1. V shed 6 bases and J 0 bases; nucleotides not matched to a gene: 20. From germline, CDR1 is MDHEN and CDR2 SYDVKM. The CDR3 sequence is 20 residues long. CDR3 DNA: TGTGCCAGCAGCTCTCCTAGGGGTGGGGGACAGAGATATAGCAATCAGCCCCAGCATTTT. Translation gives CASSSPRGGGQRYSNQPQHF. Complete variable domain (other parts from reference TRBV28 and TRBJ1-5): DVKVTQSSRYLVKRTGEKVFLECVQDMDHENMFWYRQDPGLGLRLIYFSYDVKMKEKGDIPEGYSVSREKKERFSLILESASTNQTSMYLCASSSPRGGGQRYSNQPQHFGDGTRLSIL.

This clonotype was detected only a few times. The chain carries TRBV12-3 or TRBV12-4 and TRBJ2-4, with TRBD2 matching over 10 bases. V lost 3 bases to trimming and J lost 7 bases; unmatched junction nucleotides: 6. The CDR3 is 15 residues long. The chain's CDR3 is CASSFVGTSVNIQYF. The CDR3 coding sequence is TGTGCCAGCAGTTTCGTCGGGACTAGCGTTAACATTCAGTACTTC.

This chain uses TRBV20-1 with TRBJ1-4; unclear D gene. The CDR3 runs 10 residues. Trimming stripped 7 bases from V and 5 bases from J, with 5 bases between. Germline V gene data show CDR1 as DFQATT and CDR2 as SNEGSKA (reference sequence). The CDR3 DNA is TGCAGTGTTCCCAATGAAAAACTGTTTTTT. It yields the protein CSVPNEKLFF.

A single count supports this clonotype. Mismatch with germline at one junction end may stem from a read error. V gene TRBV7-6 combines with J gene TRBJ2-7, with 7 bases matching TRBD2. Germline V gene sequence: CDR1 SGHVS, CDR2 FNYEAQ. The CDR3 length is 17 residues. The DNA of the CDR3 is TGTTCCAGCAGCTTGGGGCTAGCGGTATTCAGCGGCGACGAGCAGTACTTC. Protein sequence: CSSSLGLAVFSGDEQYF.

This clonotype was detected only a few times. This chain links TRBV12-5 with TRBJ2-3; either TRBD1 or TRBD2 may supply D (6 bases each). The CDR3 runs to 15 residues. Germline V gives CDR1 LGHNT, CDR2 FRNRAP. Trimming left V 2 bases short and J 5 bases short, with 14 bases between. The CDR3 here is CASGLTGAWGDTQYF. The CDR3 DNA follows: TGTGCTAGTGGTTTGACGGGGGCCTGGGGAGATACGCAGTATTTT.

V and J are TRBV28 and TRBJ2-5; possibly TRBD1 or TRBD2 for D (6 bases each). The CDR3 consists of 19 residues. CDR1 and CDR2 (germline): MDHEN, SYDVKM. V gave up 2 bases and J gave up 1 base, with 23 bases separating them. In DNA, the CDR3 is TGTGCCAGCAGTTTAGGTGGGGGCGGGACTCCCACGATCCAAGAGACCCAGTACTTC. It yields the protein CASSLGGGGTPTIQETQYF.

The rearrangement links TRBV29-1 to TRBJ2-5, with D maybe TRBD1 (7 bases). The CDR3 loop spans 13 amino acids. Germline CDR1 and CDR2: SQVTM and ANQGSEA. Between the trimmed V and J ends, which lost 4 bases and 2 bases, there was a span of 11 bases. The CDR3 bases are TGCAGCGTTGTGGGGGGACAGCAAGAGACCCAGTACTTC. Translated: CSVVGGQQETQYF.

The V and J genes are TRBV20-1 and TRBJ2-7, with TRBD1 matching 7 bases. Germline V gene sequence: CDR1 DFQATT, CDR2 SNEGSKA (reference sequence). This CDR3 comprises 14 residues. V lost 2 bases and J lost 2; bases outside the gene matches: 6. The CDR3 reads CSARPGQYTYEQYF. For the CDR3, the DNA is TGCAGTGCTAGACCGGGACAGTATACCTACGAGCAGTACTTC.

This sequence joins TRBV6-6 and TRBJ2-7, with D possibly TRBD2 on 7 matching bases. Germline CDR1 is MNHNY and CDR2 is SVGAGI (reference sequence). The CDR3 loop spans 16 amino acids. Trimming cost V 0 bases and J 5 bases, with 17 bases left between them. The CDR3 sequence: CASSYSRGGAVDEQYF. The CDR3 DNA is TGTGCCAGCAGTTACTCGAGGGGGGGCGCCGTCGACGAGCAGTACTTC.

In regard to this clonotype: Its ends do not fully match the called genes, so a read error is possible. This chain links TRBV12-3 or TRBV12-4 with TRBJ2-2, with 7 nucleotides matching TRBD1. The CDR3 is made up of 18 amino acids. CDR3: CVSSTDVPRQGGTGELFF. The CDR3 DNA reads TGTGTCAGCAGCACCGACGTCCCGAGACAGGGTGGGACCGGGGAGCTGTTTTTT.

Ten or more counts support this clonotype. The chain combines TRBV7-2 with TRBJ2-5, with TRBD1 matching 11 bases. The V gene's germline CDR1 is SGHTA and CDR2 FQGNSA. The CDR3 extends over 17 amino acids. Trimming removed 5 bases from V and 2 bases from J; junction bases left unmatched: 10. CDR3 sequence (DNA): TGTGCCAGCAGCACCGGACAGGGGGCGTTACAACAAGAGACCCAGTACTTC. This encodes CASSTGQGALQQETQYF.

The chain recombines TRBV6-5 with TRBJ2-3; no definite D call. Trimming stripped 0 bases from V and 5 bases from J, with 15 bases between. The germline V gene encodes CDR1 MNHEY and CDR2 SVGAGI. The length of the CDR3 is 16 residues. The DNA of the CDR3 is TGTGCCAGCAGTTACTCGATAGGAACTCGGAAAGATACGCAGTATTTT. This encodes CASSYSIGTRKDTQYF.

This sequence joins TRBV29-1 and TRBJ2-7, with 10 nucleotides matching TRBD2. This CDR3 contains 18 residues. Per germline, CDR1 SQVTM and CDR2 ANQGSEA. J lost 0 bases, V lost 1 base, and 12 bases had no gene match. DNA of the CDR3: TGCAGCGTTGAAGCTTCGCCTAGCGGGAGTGGGGGCTCCTACGAGCAGTACTTC. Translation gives CSVEASPSGSGGSYEQYF.

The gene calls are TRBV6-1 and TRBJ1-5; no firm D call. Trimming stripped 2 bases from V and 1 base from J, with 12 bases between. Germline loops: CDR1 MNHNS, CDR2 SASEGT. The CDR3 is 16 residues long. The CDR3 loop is CASSEFGEMSNQPQHF. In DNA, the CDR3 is TGTGCCAGCAGTGAATTCGGGGAAATGAGCAATCAGCCCCAGCATTTT.

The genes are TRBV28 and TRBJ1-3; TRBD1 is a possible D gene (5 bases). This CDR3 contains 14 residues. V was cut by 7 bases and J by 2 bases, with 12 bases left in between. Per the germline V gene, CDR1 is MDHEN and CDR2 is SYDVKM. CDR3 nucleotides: TGTGCCAGCACCCCCGGGACCGCTGGAAACACCATATATTTT. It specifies CASTPGTAGNTIYF.

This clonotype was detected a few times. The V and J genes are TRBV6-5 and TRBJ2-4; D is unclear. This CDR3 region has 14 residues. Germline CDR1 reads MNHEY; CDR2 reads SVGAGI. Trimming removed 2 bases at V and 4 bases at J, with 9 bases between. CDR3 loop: CASSYREQKNIQYF. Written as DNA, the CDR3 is TGTGCCAGCAGTTACAGGGAACAAAAAAACATTCAGTACTTC.

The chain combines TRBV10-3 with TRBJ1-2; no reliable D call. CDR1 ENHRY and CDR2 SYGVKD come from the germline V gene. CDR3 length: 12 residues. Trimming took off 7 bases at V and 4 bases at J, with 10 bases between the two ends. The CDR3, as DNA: TGTGCCATCAACCCTGCAGGCTATGGCTACACCTTC. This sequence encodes CAINPAGYGYTF.